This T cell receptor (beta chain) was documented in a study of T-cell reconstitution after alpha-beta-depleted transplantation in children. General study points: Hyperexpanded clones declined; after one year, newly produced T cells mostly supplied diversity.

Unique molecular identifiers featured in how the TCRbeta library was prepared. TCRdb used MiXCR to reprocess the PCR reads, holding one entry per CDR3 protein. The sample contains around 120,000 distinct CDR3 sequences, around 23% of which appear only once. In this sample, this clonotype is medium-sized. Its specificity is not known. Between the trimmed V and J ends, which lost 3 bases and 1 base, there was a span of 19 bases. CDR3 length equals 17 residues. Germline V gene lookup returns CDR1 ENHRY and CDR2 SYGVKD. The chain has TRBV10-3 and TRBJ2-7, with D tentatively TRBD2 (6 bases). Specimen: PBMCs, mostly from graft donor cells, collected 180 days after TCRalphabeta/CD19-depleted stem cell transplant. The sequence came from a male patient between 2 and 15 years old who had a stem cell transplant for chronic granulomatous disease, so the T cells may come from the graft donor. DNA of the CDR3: TGTGCCATCAGTGACCTATTCGACGGCGGGATTTCCTACGAGCAGTACTTC. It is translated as CAISDLFDGGISYEQYF.